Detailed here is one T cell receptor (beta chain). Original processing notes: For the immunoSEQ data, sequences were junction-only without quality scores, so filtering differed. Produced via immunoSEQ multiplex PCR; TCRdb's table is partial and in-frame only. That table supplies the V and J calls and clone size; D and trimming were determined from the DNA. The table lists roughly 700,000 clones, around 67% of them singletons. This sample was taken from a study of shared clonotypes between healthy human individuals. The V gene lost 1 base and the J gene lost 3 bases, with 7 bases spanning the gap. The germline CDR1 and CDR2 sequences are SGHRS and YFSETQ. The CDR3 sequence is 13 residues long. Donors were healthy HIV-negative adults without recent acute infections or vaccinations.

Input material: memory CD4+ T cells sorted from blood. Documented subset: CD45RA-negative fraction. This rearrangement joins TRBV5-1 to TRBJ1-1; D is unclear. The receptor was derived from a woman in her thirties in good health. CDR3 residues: CASSLHGDTEAFF. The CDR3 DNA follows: TGCGCCAGCAGCTTGCACGGGGACACTGAAGCTTTCTTT. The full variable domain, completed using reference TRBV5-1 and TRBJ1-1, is KAGVTQTPRYLIKTRGQQVTLSCSPISGHRSVSWYQQTPGQGLQFLFEYFSETQRNKGNFPGRFSGRQFSNSRSEMNVSTLELGDSALYLCASSLHGDTEAFFGQGTRLTVV.